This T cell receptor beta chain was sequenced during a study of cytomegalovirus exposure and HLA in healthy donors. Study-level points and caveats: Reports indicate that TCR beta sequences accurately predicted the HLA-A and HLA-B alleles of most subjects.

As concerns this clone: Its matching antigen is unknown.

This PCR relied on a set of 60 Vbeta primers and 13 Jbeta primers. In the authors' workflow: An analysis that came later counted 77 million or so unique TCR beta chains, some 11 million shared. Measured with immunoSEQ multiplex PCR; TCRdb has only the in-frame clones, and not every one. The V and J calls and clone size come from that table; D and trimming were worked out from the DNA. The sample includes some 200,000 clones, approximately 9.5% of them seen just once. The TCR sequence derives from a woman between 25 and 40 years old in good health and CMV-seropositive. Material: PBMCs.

DNA of the CDR3: TGTGCCAGCAGACTCGGGACAGGGGTACGAGATGACTATGGCTACACCTTC. This gives the protein CASRLGTGVRDDYGYTF. The chain recombines TRBV27 with TRBJ1-2, with TRBD1 matching 10 bases. The CDR3 has 17 amino acids. Trimming at V came to 6 bases and at J to 3 bases, leaving 13 bases not matched to a gene. Germline V CDR1 and CDR2: MNHEY, SMNVEV (reference sequence).